Included here is one TCR beta chain sequence, with context. The antigen is unknown. These data originate in a study of tumor-infiltrating lymphocytes in localized non-small cell lung cancer. Study overall: From each patient, both tumor and uninvolved lung, non-adjacent to tumor, were sampled. Study results and caveats: No T-cell fraction difference was seen between IM1 and IM2 tumors. Not all patients were TCR sequenced, owing to tissue quantity. No link was found between tumor T-cell fraction and recurrence-free survival.

V lost 0 bases, J lost 12 bases, and 15 bases lay in between. Germline lookup yields CDR1 SGHRS and CDR2 YFSETQ. The CDR3 is 13 amino acids. Produced via immunoSEQ multiplex PCR; TCRdb's table is partial and in-frame only. This table holds approximately 24,000 clones, 50% to 80% found once. The rearrangement uses TRBV5-1 and TRBJ1-2; D may be TRBD1 (5 bases). This TCR was recovered from a human donor with non-small cell lung cancer. Sequencing input: lung tumor tissue. The CDR3 DNA reads as TGCGCCAGCAGCTTGGATCCCGAGCAGGGCGACACCTTC. The encoded protein is CASSLDPEQGDTF.